Shown below are 20 T cell receptor beta chains from a single sample sequenced in a study of blood T cell repertoires in COVID-19. Generated by immunoSEQ multiplex PCR, the TCRdb table keeps only in-frame clones and is missing some. The sample gives 84,000 or so clones, approximately 82% of which show up once; 1% to 1.5% is in the top ten. The sample comprised peripheral blood. The origin of the receptors is a woman older than 75 with acute or convalescent COVID-19.

This clone was counted between two and nine times. The V call is TRBV7-3, the J call TRBJ2-2, with a tentative D call TRBD2 (6 bases). Germline loops: CDR1 SGHTA, CDR2 FQGTGA. V was shortened by 5 bases and J by 5 bases, with 15 bases between the two germline ends. This CDR3 comprises 15 residues. CDR3 protein: CASSPRGLETGELFF. CDR3 nucleotides: TGTGCCAGCAGCCCTAGGGGACTTGAAACCGGGGAGCTGTTTTTT.

This clone turned up a few times. The chain joins TRBV29-1 to TRBJ1-3; D unresolved. The length of the CDR3 is 13 residues. With 4 bases removed from V and 2 bases from J, the gap between germline ends came to 9 bases. Per the germline V gene, CDR1 is SQVTM and CDR2 is ANQGSEA. The CDR3 bases are TGCAGCGTTGGGGCTCCTACTGGAAACACCATATATTTT. Protein: CSVGAPTGNTIYF.

This sequence joins TRBV9 and TRBJ2-5; D not resolved. The ends were cut back, 4 bases at V and 5 bases at J, with 9 bases in the middle. This CDR3 region has 12 residues. CDR1 is SGDLS and CDR2 is YYNGEE in the germline V gene. CDR3 in amino acids: CASSPVGETQYF. DNA for the CDR3: TGTGCCAGCAGCCCCGTCGGGGAGACCCAGTACTTC.

The rearrangement joins TRBV5-1 to TRBJ2-3; 10 bases map to TRBD2. Germline trimming cut 0 bases from V and 5 bases from J; bases unmatched to any gene: 9. Per the germline V gene, CDR1 is SGHRS and CDR2 is YFSETQ. The CDR3 runs to 17 residues. The CDR3 spells CASSLEASGGIIDTQYF. CDR3 bases: TGCGCCAGCAGCTTGGAAGCTAGCGGGGGAATTATAGATACGCAGTATTTT.

This rearrangement joins TRBV2 to TRBJ1-1, with D hard to call. Germline CDR1 reads SNHLY; CDR2 reads FYNNEI. The V end lost 3 bases, the J end lost 1 base, and 9 bases lay between the germline ends. The CDR3 contains 14 residues. The CDR3 nucleotides are TGTGCCAGCAGTGACAGCGTTAGGAACACTGAAGCTTTCTTT. Protein sequence: CASSDSVRNTEAFF.

V usage is TRBV10-3 and J usage is TRBJ1-3; no clear D. V was pared by 6 bases and J by 1 base, with 19 bases between. The CDR3 totals 17 residues. Germline CDR1 reads ENHRY; CDR2 reads SYGVKD. CDR3 sequence: CAIRAEVSGWSGNTIYF. The CDR3 DNA is TGTGCCATCAGGGCCGAGGTGTCGGGATGGTCTGGAAACACCATATATTTT.

The gene calls are TRBV27 and TRBJ1-2, with 7 bases matching TRBD1. The CDR3 sequence is 14 residues long. The junction had 7 bases not matched to a gene; V was cut back by 2 bases and J by 7 bases. Germline CDR1 and CDR2: MNHEY and SMNVEV (reference sequence). The CDR3: CASSLAGGNGGYTF. CDR3 sequence (DNA): TGTGCCAGCAGTTTAGCAGGGGGTAATGGTGGCTACACCTTC.

V usage is TRBV2 and J usage is TRBJ2-3, with 9 bases that match TRBD2. The trim removed 7 bases at V and 4 bases at J, leaving 3 bases unmatched. CDR1 and CDR2 from the germline V gene are SNHLY and FYNNEI. This CDR3 spans 13 amino acids. The CDR3 sequence is CASMGGGADTQYF. DNA for the CDR3: TGTGCCAGCATGGGCGGGGGGGCAGATACGCAGTATTTT.

The chain employs TRBV19 and TRBJ1-2; TRBD1 matches at 7 bases. J lost 1 base, V lost 9 bases, and 11 bases had no gene match. The CDR3 contains 15 residues. Germline V gene data show CDR1 as LNHDA and CDR2 as SQIVND (reference sequence). CDR3 in amino acids: CASTGQPILNYGYTF. The CDR3 DNA follows: TGTGCCAGCACGGGACAGCCGATACTTAACTATGGCTACACCTTC.

As DNA, the CDR3 is TGTGCCAGCAGTCTGGGCGGGAGCTTCACAGATACGCAGTATTTT. Its protein is CASSLGGSFTDTQYF. This chain uses TRBV2 with TRBJ2-3, with 7 bases lining up with TRBD2. Germline V gene lookup returns CDR1 SNHLY and CDR2 FYNNEI. V shed 5 bases and J 2 bases; nucleotides not matched to a gene: 7. The CDR3 length is 15 residues.

The rearrangement uses TRBV9 and TRBJ1-1, with D unclear. Trimming stripped 0 bases from V and 0 bases from J, with 3 bases between. CDR1 and CDR2 from the germline V gene are SGDLS and YYNGEE. This CDR3 is built from 13 residues. The CDR3: CASSVVMNTEAFF. Written as DNA, the CDR3 is TGTGCCAGCAGCGTAGTAATGAACACTGAAGCTTTCTTT. Together with reference TRBV9 and TRBJ1-1, the CDR3 gives the full variable domain: DSGVTQTPKHLITATGQRVTLRCSPRSGDLSVYWYQQSLDQGLQFLIQYYNGEERAKGNILERFSAQQFPDLHSELNLSSLELGDSALYFCASSVVMNTEAFFGQGTRLTVV.

This chain uses TRBV2 with TRBJ2-2, with 9 positions matching TRBD1. This CDR3 comprises 15 residues. Germline V gives CDR1 SNHLY, CDR2 FYNNEI. V trimming: 7 bases; J trimming: 7 bases; junction bases outside the gene matches: 10. CDR3 DNA sequence: TGTGCCAGCAAGTGGCCGGGACAGGGTAGCGGGGAGCTGTTTTTT. Translated, it gives CASKWPGQGSGELFF.

The chain uses TRBV28 and TRBJ2-3; TRBD1 matches at 7 bases. V was clipped by 4 bases and J by 3 bases; unmatched bases: 7. The CDR3 has 15 residues. Germline V gives CDR1 MDHEN, CDR2 SYDVKM. Here the CDR3 reads CASSYPGQATDTQYF. In DNA, the CDR3 is TGTGCCAGCAGTTACCCCGGACAGGCTACAGATACGCAGTATTTT.

J is TRBJ2-7 and V is TRBV4-2, with 11 positions matching TRBD2. The length of the CDR3 is 16 residues. Unmatched junction bases numbered 8, after V lost 1 base and J lost 6 bases. Per the germline V gene, CDR1 is LGHNA and CDR2 is YNFKEQ. The CDR3 protein is CASSQVVSGRAGEQYF. The CDR3 DNA reads TGTGCCAGCAGCCAAGTGGTTAGCGGGAGGGCCGGCGAGCAGTACTTC.

This clone was recorded at least ten times. The chain recombines TRBV7-2 with TRBJ1-4; 7 positions match TRBD1. The CDR3 has 14 amino acids. Germline V CDR1 and CDR2: SGHTA, FQGNSA. V was clipped by 5 bases and J by 4 bases; unmatched bases: 4. The chain's CDR3 is CASSGRQGNEKLFF. The CDR3 coding sequence is TGTGCCAGCAGCGGACGACAGGGTAATGAAAAACTGTTTTTT.

This clone has more than one count but fewer than ten. This chain joins TRBV6-5 and TRBJ1-2, with D maybe TRBD1 (6 bases). The CDR3 consists of 14 residues. The V and J ends lost 7 bases and 2 bases respectively, with 14 bases between them. Germline assignment: CDR1 MNHEY and CDR2 SVGAGI. The CDR3 spells CASTRGGQNYGYTF. CDR3 coding DNA: TGTGCCAGCACCCGGGGGGGGCAGAACTATGGCTACACCTTC.

This clone was seen more than once but under ten times. This sequence joins TRBV19 and TRBJ1-1, with unresolved D. The CDR3 consists of 11 residues. V was pared by 6 bases and J by 8 bases, with 10 bases between. The germline CDR1 and CDR2 sequences are LNHDA and SQIVND (reference sequence). In DNA form, the CDR3 reads TGTGCCAGTAGGACAAAAGGAGAAGCTTTCTTT. Translation gives CASRTKGEAFF.

The rearrangement links TRBV19 to TRBJ2-3, with 13 bases identical to TRBD2. Germline trimming cut 6 bases from V and 2 bases from J; bases unmatched to any gene: 14. CDR3 length: 19 amino acids. Per germline, CDR1 LNHDA and CDR2 SQIVND (reference sequence). The chain's CDR3 is CASSQPRAGTSGTTDTQYF. CDR3 bases: TGTGCCAGTAGCCAACCCAGGGCTGGGACTAGCGGGACCACAGATACGCAGTATTTT.

J is TRBJ1-2 and V is TRBV5-1; no definite D call. CDR3 length equals 12 residues. The V end lost 4 bases, the J end lost 7 bases, and 11 bases lay between the germline ends. In germline, CDR1 is SGHRS, CDR2 YFSETQ. The CDR3 DNA sequence: TGCGCCAGCAGCGAGGTGGGTGGTGGCTACACCTTC. It codes for CASSEVGGGYTF.

The genes are TRBV5-4 and TRBJ1-1; D is uncertain. The CDR3 length is 15 residues. V was shortened by 1 base and J by 8 bases, with 18 bases between the two germline ends. CDR1 and CDR2 from the germline V gene are SGHNT and YYREEE (reference sequence). CDR3 sequence: CASSLNAPRASEAFF. In DNA, the CDR3 is TGTGCCAGCAGCTTGAATGCACCCCGCGCGTCAGAAGCTTTCTTT. The entire variable domain, with the rest obtained from reference TRBV5-4 and TRBJ1-1, is as follows: ETGVTQSPTHLIKTRGQQVTLRCSSQSGHNTVSWYQQALGQGPQFIFQYYREEENGRGNFPPRFSGLQFPNYSSELNVNALELDDSALYLCASSLNAPRASEAFFGQGTRLTVV.